What follows are 11 T cell receptor beta chains derived from one specimen sequenced in a study of a mutant IDH1 vaccine in newly diagnosed glioma. As to time point: week 5, during vaccination. Each dose of the vaccine consisted of 300 ug of mutant IDH1 20-mer peptide, with topical imiquimod. Clones were sequenced by immunoSEQ multiplex PCR, and TCRdb holds only the in-frame ones, with some missing. This sample yields about 38,000 clones, of which 75% to 85% are seen a single time; more than 5% belongs to the top ten. Their cognate antigens are unknown. Sequences were derived from PBMCs, sampled from a glioma patient whose treatment included an IDH1 peptide vaccine. These receptors originate from a man aged 35-49 years with glioma.

The sample holds a few counts of this clone. CDR3 nucleotides: TGTGCCAGCAGTGCATACGCCCTGATGAACACTGAAGCTTTCTTT. It codes for CASSAYALMNTEAFF. V gene TRBV2 combines with J gene TRBJ1-1; D not resolved. Germline loops: CDR1 SNHLY, CDR2 FYNNEI. The CDR3 covers 15 residues. V lost 4 bases to trimming and J lost 0 bases, with 12 bases between them.

The chain links TRBV27 to TRBJ2-1; TRBD1 aligns across 7 bases. This CDR3 is built from 16 residues. V shed 2 bases, J shed 2 bases, and the junction held 6 bases outside the gene matches. Germline V CDR1 and CDR2: MNHEY, SMNVEV (reference sequence). The CDR3 DNA reads TGTGCCAGCAGTTTAGCCGGGACAGCGGCCTACAATGAGCAGTTCTTC. It specifies CASSLAGTAAYNEQFF.

As DNA, the CDR3 is TGTGCCAGCGGAACAGGGTTTGGCTACACCTTC. It yields the protein CASGTGFGYTF. The chain has TRBV6-6 and TRBJ1-2; D possibly corresponds to TRBD1 (6 bases). Germline assignment: CDR1 MNHNY and CDR2 SVGAGI (reference sequence). This CDR3 spans 11 amino acids. The V gene lost 8 bases and the J gene lost 7 bases, with 11 bases spanning the gap.

This clone showed up just a few times. This rearrangement joins TRBV7-5 to TRBJ1-5. TRBV7-5 corresponds to a pseudogene. The CDR3 has 16 residues. The CDR3, as DNA: TGTGTCAGAAGCTCCCCGGGATCCGAAGGCAATCAGCCCCAGCATTTT. Protein product: CVRSSPGSEGNQPQHF.

This clone was picked up one time. V and J are TRBV5-8 and TRBJ2-7; 8 nucleotides line up with TRBD1. The CDR3 sequence is 12 residues long. V gave up 2 bases and J gave up 13 bases; unmatched junction bases: 8. Germline V gives CDR1 SGHTS, CDR2 YDEGEE. DNA for the CDR3: TGTGCCAGCAGCTTACGGACAGGGAGCGAATACTTC. Its translation is CASSLRTGSEYF.

J is TRBJ2-5 and V is TRBV29-1; D is unresolved. V was pared by 7 bases and J by 1 base, with 10 bases between. CDR3 length: 12 amino acids. Germline assignment: CDR1 SQVTM and CDR2 ANQGSEA. CDR3 nucleotides: TGCAGCGCCAAGGACGGCCAAGAGACCCAGTACTTC. Encoded protein: CSAKDGQETQYF.

This clone was counted a single time. This sequence joins TRBV13 and TRBJ2-3; tentative D call: TRBD2 (7 bases). CDR1 and CDR2 from the germline V gene are PRHDT and FYEKMQ (reference sequence). This CDR3 is 16 amino acids long. Trimming left V 4 bases short and J 0 bases short, with 14 bases between. CDR3 coding DNA: TGTGCCAGCAGCTGGAGTGCGGGGGCAAGCACAGATACGCAGTATTTT. Translated, it gives CASSWSAGASTDTQYF.

This clone was counted once. The chain uses TRBV5-1 and TRBJ1-2; tentatively, D is TRBD1 (6 bases). The CDR3 totals 15 residues. V lost 0 bases and J 5 bases, leaving 14 bases between the germline ends. Germline V CDR1 and CDR2: SGHRS, YFSETQ. The chain's CDR3 is CASSLEPGVGYGYTF. As DNA, the CDR3 is TGCGCCAGCAGCTTGGAGCCAGGGGTAGGATATGGCTACACCTTC.

This chain uses TRBV6-5 with TRBJ1-2; 9 bases map to TRBD1. Germline V gene lookup returns CDR1 MNHEY and CDR2 SVGAGI. The CDR3 has 16 amino acids. V shed 4 bases and J 5 bases; nucleotides not matched to a gene: 11. CDR3: CASSSTTGGGRYGYTF. The CDR3 DNA sequence: TGTGCCAGCAGTTCCACGACAGGGGGAGGGAGGTATGGCTACACCTTC.

The chain carries TRBV14 and TRBJ2-7, with D perhaps matching TRBD1 (6 bases). Per germline, CDR1 SGHDN and CDR2 FVKESK. The length of the CDR3 is 15 residues. V lost 6 bases and J lost 2, with 17 bases in between. CDR3 region: CASRVTGSLAYEQYF. The CDR3 DNA sequence: TGTGCCAGCAGGGTGACAGGCAGTTTGGCCTACGAGCAGTACTTC.

This chain connects TRBV6-1 to TRBJ2-5; perhaps TRBD2 as D (5 bases). Germline CDR1 MNHNS, CDR2 SASEGT. This CDR3 is built from 15 residues. V lost 5 bases, J lost 3 bases, and 16 bases lay in between. CDR3 sequence reads: CASSPRLIGEETQYF. The CDR3 bases are TGTGCCAGCAGTCCCCGTCTTATCGGGGAAGAGACCCAGTACTTC.